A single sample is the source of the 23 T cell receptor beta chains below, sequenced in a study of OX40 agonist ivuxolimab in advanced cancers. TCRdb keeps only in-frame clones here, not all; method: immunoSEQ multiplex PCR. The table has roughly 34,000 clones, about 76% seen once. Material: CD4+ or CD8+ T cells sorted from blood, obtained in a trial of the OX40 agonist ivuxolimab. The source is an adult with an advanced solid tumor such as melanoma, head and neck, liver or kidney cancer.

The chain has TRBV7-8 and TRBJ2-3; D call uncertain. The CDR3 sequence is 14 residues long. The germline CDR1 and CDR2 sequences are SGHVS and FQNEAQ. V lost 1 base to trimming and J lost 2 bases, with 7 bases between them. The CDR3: CASSLDIFTDTQYF. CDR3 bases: TGTGCCAGCAGCTTAGACATTTTCACAGATACGCAGTATTTT.

The CDR3 sequence is CASSQDYTGTYGYTF. CDR3 nucleotides: TGTGCCAGCAGCCAAGATTACACAGGAACCTATGGCTACACCTTC. This rearrangement joins TRBV14 to TRBJ1-2; weak D call: TRBD1 (5 bases). V gave up 0 bases and J gave up 4 bases, with 12 bases separating them. Per the germline V gene, CDR1 is SGHDN and CDR2 is FVKESK. The CDR3 extends over 15 amino acids.

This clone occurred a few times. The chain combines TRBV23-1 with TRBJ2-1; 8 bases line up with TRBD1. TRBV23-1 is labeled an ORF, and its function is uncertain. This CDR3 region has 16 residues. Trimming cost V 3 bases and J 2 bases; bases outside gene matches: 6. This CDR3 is CASSQRGQGPYNEQFF. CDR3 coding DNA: TGCGCCAGCAGTCAGAGAGGACAGGGCCCCTACAATGAGCAGTTCTTC.

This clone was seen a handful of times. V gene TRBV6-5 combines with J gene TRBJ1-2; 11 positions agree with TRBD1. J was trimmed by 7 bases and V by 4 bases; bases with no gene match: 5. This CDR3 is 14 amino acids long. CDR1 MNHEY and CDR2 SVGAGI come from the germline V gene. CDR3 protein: CASSSGTGGFGYTF. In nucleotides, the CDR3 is TGTGCCAGCAGTTCCGGGACAGGGGGGTTTGGCTACACCTTC.

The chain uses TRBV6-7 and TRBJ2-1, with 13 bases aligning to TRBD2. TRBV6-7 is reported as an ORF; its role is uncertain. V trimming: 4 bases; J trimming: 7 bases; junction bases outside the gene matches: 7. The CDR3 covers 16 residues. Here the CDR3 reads CASSSVGLAGENEQFF. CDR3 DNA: TGTGCCAGCAGTTCGGTCGGACTAGCGGGGGAAAATGAGCAGTTCTTC.

DNA for the CDR3: TGTGCCAGCAGCTTGTTGTCCTATAGTGCGCCGGTGGCCCAGTACTTC. Translation gives CASSLLSYSAPVAQYF. V usage is TRBV5-6 and J usage is TRBJ2-5; D gene ambiguous. The CDR3 has 16 amino acids. CDR1 is SGHDT, CDR2 YYEEEE, per germline. V shed 1 base and J shed 9 bases, with 22 bases lying between them.

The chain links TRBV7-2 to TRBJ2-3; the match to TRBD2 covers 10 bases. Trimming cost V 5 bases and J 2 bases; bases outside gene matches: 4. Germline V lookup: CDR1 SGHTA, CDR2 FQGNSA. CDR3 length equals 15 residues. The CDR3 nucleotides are TGTGCCAGCAGCCTTAGCGGGGGGTACACAGATACGCAGTATTTT. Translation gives CASSLSGGYTDTQYF.

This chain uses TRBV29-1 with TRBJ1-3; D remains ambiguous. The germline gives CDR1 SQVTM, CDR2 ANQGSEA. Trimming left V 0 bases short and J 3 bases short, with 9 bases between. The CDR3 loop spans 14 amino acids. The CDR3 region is CSVEEYQSGNTIYF. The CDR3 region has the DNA TGCAGCGTTGAAGAGTACCAGAGTGGAAACACCATATATTTT.

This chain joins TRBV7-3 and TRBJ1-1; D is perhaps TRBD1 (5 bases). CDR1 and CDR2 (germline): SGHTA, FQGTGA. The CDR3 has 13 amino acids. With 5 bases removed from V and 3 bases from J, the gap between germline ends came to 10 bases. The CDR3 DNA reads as TGTGCCAGCAGCAACGGGGGGGACACTGAAGCTTTCTTT. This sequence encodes CASSNGGDTEAFF.

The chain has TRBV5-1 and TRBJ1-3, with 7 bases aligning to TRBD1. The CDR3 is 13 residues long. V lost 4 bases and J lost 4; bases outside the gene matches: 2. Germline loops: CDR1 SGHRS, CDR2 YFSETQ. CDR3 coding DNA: TGCGCCAGCAGCCCGACAGGGGGAAACACCATATATTTT. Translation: CASSPTGGNTIYF.

The CDR3 nucleotides are TGTGCCAGCAGCGTAGGAGGGGGCGCGCCTGGCTACACCTTC. This sequence encodes CASSVGGGAPGYTF. V and J are TRBV9 and TRBJ1-2, with 7 positions matching TRBD1. Per germline, CDR1 SGDLS and CDR2 YYNGEE. Losses at the gene ends were 0 bases for V and 7 bases for J; bases not matched to a gene: 6. This CDR3 comprises 14 residues. Filled out from reference TRBV9 and TRBJ1-2, the complete variable domain reads DSGVTQTPKHLITATGQRVTLRCSPRSGDLSVYWYQQSLDQGLQFLIQYYNGEERAKGNILERFSAQQFPDLHSELNLSSLELGDSALYFCASSVGGGAPGYTFGSGTRLTVV.

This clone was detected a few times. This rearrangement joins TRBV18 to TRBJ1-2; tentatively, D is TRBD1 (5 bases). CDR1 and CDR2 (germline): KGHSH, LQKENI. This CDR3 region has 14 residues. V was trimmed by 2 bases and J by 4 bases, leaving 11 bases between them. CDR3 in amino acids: CASSPYTGIYGYTF. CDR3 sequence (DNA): TGTGCCAGCTCACCATACACAGGAATCTATGGCTACACCTTC.

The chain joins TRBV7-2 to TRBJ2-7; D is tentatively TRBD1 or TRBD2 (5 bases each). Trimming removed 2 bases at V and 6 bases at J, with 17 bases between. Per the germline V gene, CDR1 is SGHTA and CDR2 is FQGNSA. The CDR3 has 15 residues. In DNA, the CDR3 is TGTGCCAGCAGCTTACAGGGCCGTTTCCGGGGCGAGCAGTACGTC. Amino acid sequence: CASSLQGRFRGEQYV.

The CDR3 sequence is CSVGQELTRGQRISNYGYTF. CDR3 coding DNA: TGCAGCGTTGGACAGGAATTAACTAGGGGGCAGCGGATTTCTAACTATGGCTACACCTTC. V is TRBV29-1 and J is TRBJ1-2; 7 bases map to TRBD1. Trimming at V came to 4 bases and at J to 0 bases, leaving 23 bases not matched to a gene. Germline lookup yields CDR1 SQVTM and CDR2 ANQGSEA. The CDR3 is made up of 20 amino acids.

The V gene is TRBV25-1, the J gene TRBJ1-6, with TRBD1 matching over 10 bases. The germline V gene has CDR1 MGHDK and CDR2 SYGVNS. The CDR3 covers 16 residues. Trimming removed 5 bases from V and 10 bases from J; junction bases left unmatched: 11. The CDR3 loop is CASSPRDRGYESPLHF. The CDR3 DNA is TGTGCCAGCAGTCCCCGGGACAGGGGCTACGAATCACCCCTCCACTTT.

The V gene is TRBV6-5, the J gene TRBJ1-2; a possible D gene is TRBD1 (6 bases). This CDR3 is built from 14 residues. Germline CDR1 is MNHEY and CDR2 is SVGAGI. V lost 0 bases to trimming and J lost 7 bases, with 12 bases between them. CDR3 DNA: TGTGCCAGCAGTTACTCTGGGGGGGCGGTTGGCTACACCTTC. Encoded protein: CASSYSGGAVGYTF.

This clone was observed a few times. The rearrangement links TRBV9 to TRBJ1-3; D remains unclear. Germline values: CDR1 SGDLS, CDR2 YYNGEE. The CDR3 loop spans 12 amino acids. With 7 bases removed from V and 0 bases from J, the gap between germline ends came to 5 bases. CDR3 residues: CASSHSGNTIYF. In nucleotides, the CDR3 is TGTGCCAGCTCACACTCTGGAAACACCATATATTTT.

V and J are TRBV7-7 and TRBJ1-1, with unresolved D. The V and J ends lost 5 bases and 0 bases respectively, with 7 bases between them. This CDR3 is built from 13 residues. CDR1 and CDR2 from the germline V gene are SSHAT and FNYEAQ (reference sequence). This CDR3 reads CASSVNMNTEAFF. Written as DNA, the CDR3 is TGTGCCAGCAGCGTCAATATGAACACTGAAGCTTTCTTT. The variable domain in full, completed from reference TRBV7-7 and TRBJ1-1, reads GAGVSQSPRYKVTKRGQDVTLRCDPISSHATLYWYQQALGQGPEFLTYFNYEAQPDKSGLPSDRFSAERPEGSISTLTIQRTEQRDSAMYRCASSVNMNTEAFFGQGTRLTVV.

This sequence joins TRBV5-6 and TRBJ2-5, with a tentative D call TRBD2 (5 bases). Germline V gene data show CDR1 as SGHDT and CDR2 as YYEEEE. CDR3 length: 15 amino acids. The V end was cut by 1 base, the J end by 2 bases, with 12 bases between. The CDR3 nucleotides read TGTGCCAGCAGCTTGCGGGGTCGGCATCAAGAGACCCAGTACTTC. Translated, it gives CASSLRGRHQETQYF.

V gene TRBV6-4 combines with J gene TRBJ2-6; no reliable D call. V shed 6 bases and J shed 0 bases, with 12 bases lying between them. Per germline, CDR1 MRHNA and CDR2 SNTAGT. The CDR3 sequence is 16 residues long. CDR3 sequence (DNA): TGTGCCAGCAGCCCGAGCCGAAACTCTGGGGCCAACGTCCTGACTTTC. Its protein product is CASSPSRNSGANVLTF.

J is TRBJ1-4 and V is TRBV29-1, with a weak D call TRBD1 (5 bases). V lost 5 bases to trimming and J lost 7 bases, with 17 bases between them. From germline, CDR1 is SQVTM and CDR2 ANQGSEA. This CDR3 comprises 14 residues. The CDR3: CSVRLSGRGEKLFF. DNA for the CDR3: TGCAGCGTTCGCCTCTCGGGGAGGGGTGAAAAACTGTTTTTT.

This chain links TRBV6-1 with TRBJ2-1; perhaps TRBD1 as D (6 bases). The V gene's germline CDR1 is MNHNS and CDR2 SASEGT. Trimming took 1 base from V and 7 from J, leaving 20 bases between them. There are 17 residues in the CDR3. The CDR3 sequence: CASSEVRGTYRVNEQFF. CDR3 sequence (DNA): TGTGCCAGCAGTGAAGTAAGAGGGACCTACAGGGTAAATGAGCAGTTCTTC.

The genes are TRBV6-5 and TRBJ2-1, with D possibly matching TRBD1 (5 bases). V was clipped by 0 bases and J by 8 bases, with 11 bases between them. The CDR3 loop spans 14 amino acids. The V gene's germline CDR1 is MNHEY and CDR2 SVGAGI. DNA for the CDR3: TGTGCCAGCAGTTACTCTTCCAGGGCCCATGAGCAGTTCTTC. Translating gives CASSYSSRAHEQFF.